These 16 T cell receptor beta chains were all obtained from the same sample, sequenced in a study of chemoradiotherapy in HPV16-positive cancers. Repertoires were generated with immunoSEQ multiplex PCR, while TCRdb's copy carries only in-frame clones and drops some. The sample records 17,000 or so clones, 90% being singletons. The sample was blood, taken from a patient who underwent chemoradiotherapy. The receptor source for this set is a human donor with HPV-associated anogenital cancer.

The genes are TRBV13 and TRBJ2-3, with D unresolved. The V end was cut by 5 bases, the J end by 1 base, with 4 bases between. Germline CDR1 reads PRHDT; CDR2 reads FYEKMQ (reference sequence). This CDR3 region has 12 residues. The CDR3 DNA is TGTGCCAGCAGCACCGGCACAGATACGCAGTATTTT. Translation gives CASSTGTDTQYF.

The chain uses TRBV5-6 and TRBJ1-2, with D perhaps matching TRBD1 (5 bases). The germline V and J ends were trimmed by 0 bases and 7 bases, with 22 bases remaining between them. Germline assignment: CDR1 SGHDT and CDR2 YYEEEE. The CDR3 length is 17 residues. The CDR3 loop reads CASSLVFNAGSGGGYTF. The DNA of the CDR3 is TGTGCCAGCAGCTTGGTCTTCAACGCAGGGTCCGGCGGTGGCTACACCTTC.

The gene calls are TRBV11-2 and TRBJ2-7; D is perhaps TRBD2 (6 bases). The CDR3 extends over 14 amino acids. Trimming removed 5 bases from V and 3 bases from J, with 14 bases in between. The V gene's germline CDR1 is SGHAT and CDR2 FQNNGV. Here the CDR3 reads CASSPTLGGYEQYV. The CDR3 nucleotides read TGTGCCAGCAGCCCTACCCTGGGGGGCTACGAGCAGTACGTC.

The chain recombines TRBV2 with TRBJ2-7; possible D gene TRBD1, 6 bases. This CDR3 comprises 11 residues. The V gene's germline CDR1 is SNHLY and CDR2 FYNNEI. V lost 9 bases, J lost 5 bases, and 11 bases lay in between. CDR3 DNA: TGTGCCAGTGGCAGGGGTAACGAGCAGTACGTC. Protein product: CASGRGNEQYV.

This clone was counted once. This sequence joins TRBV27 and TRBJ1-4; the match to TRBD1 covers 9 bases. Germline CDR1 is MNHEY and CDR2 is SMNVEV (reference sequence). Losses at the gene ends were 5 bases for V and 8 bases for J; bases not matched to a gene: 6. The CDR3 consists of 14 residues. CDR3 residues: CASSLDRGGEKLFF. DNA of the CDR3: TGTGCCAGCAGTCTGGACAGGGGTGGCGAAAAACTGTTTTTT.

This chain joins TRBV9 and TRBJ2-1, with 8 bases matching TRBD1. V was clipped by 5 bases and J by 2 bases; unmatched bases: 12. Germline values: CDR1 SGDLS, CDR2 YYNGEE. This CDR3 comprises 17 residues. This CDR3 reads CASRSGAGGEPYNEQFF. CDR3 nucleotides: TGTGCCAGCAGGTCCGGCGCAGGGGGCGAACCCTACAATGAGCAGTTCTTC.

This clone came up once. The chain is built from TRBV5-1 and TRBJ2-4; tentatively, D is TRBD1 (6 bases). This CDR3 region has 15 residues. V lost 6 bases and J 7 bases, leaving 20 bases between the germline ends. CDR1 SGHRS and CDR2 YFSETQ come from the germline V gene. The DNA for the CDR3 is TGCGCCAGCACACAGCGAAGTGGGGGACACAACATTCAGTACTTC. Translated: CASTQRSGGHNIQYF.

The chain combines TRBV13 with TRBJ1-2; D not certain. This CDR3 has 12 amino acids. Per germline, CDR1 PRHDT and CDR2 FYEKMQ (reference sequence). The V end was cut by 1 base, the J end by 7 bases, with 7 bases between. As DNA, the CDR3 is TGTGCCAGCAGCTTAGTGATGAGTGGCTACACCTTC. Protein product: CASSLVMSGYTF.

V is TRBV27 and J is TRBJ2-2, with TRBD2 matching over 10 bases. The V gene end was trimmed by 10 bases and the J gene end by 4 bases; junction bases not matched to a gene: 6. From germline, CDR1 is MNHEY and CDR2 SMNVEV (reference sequence). The CDR3 has 14 amino acids. The CDR3 sequence is CATRSSGGTGELFF. DNA for the CDR3: TGTGCCACACGCTCTAGCGGGGGCACCGGGGAGCTGTTTTTT.

The sample holds a few counts of this clone. DNA of the CDR3: TGTGCCAGCAGCTTATCCCAGGGAGGAAACACCATATATTTT. This sequence encodes CASSLSQGGNTIYF. V is TRBV7-9 and J is TRBJ1-3; D may be TRBD1 (5 bases). Deletions cut 2 bases from V and 4 bases from J, with 9 bases between. This CDR3 has 14 residues. Germline-derived CDR1 and CDR2 are SEHNR and FQNEAQ (reference sequence). Full variable domain (remainder filled in from reference TRBV7-9 and TRBJ1-3): DTGVSQNPRHKITKRGQNVTFRCDPISEHNRLYWYRQTLGQGPEFLTYFQNEAQLEKSRLLSDRFSAERPKGSFSTLEIQRTEQGDSAMYLCASSLSQGGNTIYFGEGSWLTVV.

The chain has TRBV10-3 and TRBJ2-1; D ambiguous. The CDR3 sequence is 14 residues long. The ends were cut back, 2 bases at V and 3 bases at J, with 8 bases in the middle. The V gene's germline CDR1 is ENHRY and CDR2 SYGVKD. CDR3 in DNA: TGTGCCATCAGTGAGGGTCTAGACTACAATGAGCAGTTCTTC. It codes for CAISEGLDYNEQFF.

The V call is TRBV4-3, the J call TRBJ2-1; 11 bases are a match to TRBD2. Per germline, CDR1 LGHNA and CDR2 YSLEER. The CDR3 is 14 residues long. With V trimmed by 4 bases and J by 9 bases, 5 bases remained unmatched. The CDR3 DNA sequence: TGCGCCAGCAGCCGACTAGCGGGGCGAGCTGAGCAGTTCTTC. This translates into CASSRLAGRAEQFF.

The V call is TRBV5-6, the J call TRBJ2-7; D perhaps matches TRBD1 (6 bases). The CDR3 extends over 13 amino acids. Trimming pared 4 bases from V and 3 bases from J, leaving 11 bases between. Germline lookup yields CDR1 SGHDT and CDR2 YYEEEE. CDR3 amino acids: CASSKGQIYEQYF. As DNA, the CDR3 is TGTGCCAGCAGCAAAGGACAGATCTACGAGCAGTACTTC.

V usage is TRBV5-6 and J usage is TRBJ2-7, with 10 bases aligning to TRBD1. V dropped 3 bases and J dropped 2; count of bases not matched to a gene: 2. Germline V lookup: CDR1 SGHDT, CDR2 YYEEEE. The CDR3 is 14 residues long. For the CDR3, the DNA is TGTGCCAGCAGCTCCGGGACAGGGGCCTACGAGCAGTACTTC. Translated: CASSSGTGAYEQYF.

The V and J genes are TRBV5-1 and TRBJ1-2; TRBD1 is a possible D gene (6 bases). The CDR3 is 18 residues long. Trimming cost V 3 bases and J 4 bases, with 25 bases left between them. The germline gives CDR1 SGHRS, CDR2 YFSETQ. The CDR3 spells CASSSPTGPSLTTYGYTF. The CDR3 DNA reads as TGCGCCAGCAGCTCGCCGACAGGACCCAGCCTAACTACCTATGGCTACACCTTC. Filled out from reference TRBV5-1 and TRBJ1-2, the complete variable domain reads KAGVTQTPRYLIKTRGQQVTLSCSPISGHRSVSWYQQTPGQGLQFLFEYFSETQRNKGNFPGRFSGRQFSNSRSEMNVSTLELGDSALYLCASSSPTGPSLTTYGYTFGSGTRLTVV.

The V and J genes are TRBV5-8 and TRBJ2-3, with unresolved D. Deletions cut 2 bases from V and 2 bases from J, with 12 bases between. There are 15 residues in the CDR3. CDR1 and CDR2 (germline): SGHTS, YDEGEE. The CDR3 region has the DNA TGTGCCAGCAGCTTTATCGCCAGATCCACAGATACGCAGTATTTT. Protein product: CASSFIARSTDTQYF.